The TCR beta chain described here comes from a study of blood T cell repertoires in COVID-19. Across the study: The analysed material was cDNA or gDNA that came from T cells, B-cell-depleted T cells, or PBMCs.

The CDR3 is 18 residues long. With 4 bases clipped from V and 1 base from J, the junction kept 15 bases outside the gene matches. The germline V gene encodes CDR1 SGHNT and CDR2 YYREEE (reference sequence). Participants spanned ages about 18 to 100 years and resided in 24 US areas. Cohorts were determined from participant-reported clinical history. As handled by the study authors: Amplification with reference gene primers provided the estimates of nucleated cell counts. The method was immunoSEQ multiplex PCR; TCRdb's version includes in-frame clones alone and lacks a portion of them. For V, J and clone size, that table is used; D and trimming come from the DNA. The sample contains 130,000 to 150,000 clones, 87% of which appear only once.

The sequencing input was PBMCs or T cells enriched from blood (not recorded which). The chain employs TRBV5-4 and TRBJ1-2, with TRBD1 matching 8 bases. The receptor's source is a man in his 60s who had recovered from COVID-19. CDR3 sequence reads: CASSQPGTGGLNNYGYTF. DNA for the CDR3: TGTGCCAGCAGCCAGCCCGGCACAGGGGGACTGAATAACTATGGCTACACCTTC.